These T cell receptor beta chains were read from a single sample in a study of siplizumab effects on memory and regulatory T cells. Profiled with immunoSEQ multiplex PCR; TCRdb holds only in-frame clones, not every one. The sample holds more than 85,000 clones, 80% to 95% seen once. The sequenced sample was CD4+ T cells sorted from blood. The receptors here all came from a human donor in good health. Both conserved end residues are part of each CDR3. Fields, in order: clone size, J gene, D gene, V gene, CDR3 DNA, CDR3 protein. A D gene is named only where the DNA matches it firmly. Clone sizes are given selectively: once, few, many, or a class where the clone is expanded.

NA	TRBJ2-5	NA	TRBV4-2	TGTGCCAGCAGCCGTCTAGGGTCGCAAGAGACCCAGTACTTC	CASSRLGSQETQYF
NA	TRBJ1-5	NA	TRBV19	TGTGCCAGTAGGGCTGGGGAGGGTAGGGGGGCTGGTAGCAATCAGCCCCAGCATTTT	CASRAGEGRGAGSNQPQHF
NA	TRBJ2-3	TRBD2	TRBV4-1	TGCGCCAGCAGCCAAGATATACTAGCGGGGTTCACAGATACGCAGTATTTT	CASSQDILAGFTDTQYF
NA	TRBJ2-4	NA	TRBV19	TGTGCCAGTAGTATTCGTGGTAGTGTCGTAGCCAAAAACATTCAGTACTTC	CASSIRGSVVAKNIQYF
NA	TRBJ2-7	NA	TRBV6-5	TGTGCCAGCAGTTACATAGGGACTGACTACGAGCAGTACTTC	CASSYIGTDYEQYF
NA	TRBJ2-1	NA	TRBV7-9	TGTGCCAGCAGCTTGAGCGGTGACAATGAGCAGTTCTTC	CASSLSGDNEQFF
once	TRBJ1-2	NA	TRBV19	TGTGCCAGTAGTAACAGAAACTCCCCCGTCGGAGGCTACACCTTC	CASSNRNSPVGGYTF
NA	TRBJ1-2	NA	TRBV5-1	TGCGCCAGCAGACCTCTGGGGGGTGCGGGCTACACCTTC	CASRPLGGAGYTF
NA	TRBJ2-5	TRBD2	TRBV10-3	TGTGCCATCAGTGAGTCGATTTTAAGCGGGGGGGCTCAAGAGACCCAGTACTTC	CAISESILSGGAQETQYF
NA	TRBJ1-1	NA	TRBV4-1	TGCGCCAGCAGCCAAACCTTATCCACCAACACTGAAGCTTTCTTT	CASSQTLSTNTEAFF
NA	TRBJ2-5	NA	TRBV4-1	TGCGCCAGCAGCCCGACAGTCCAAGAGACCCAGTACTTC	CASSPTVQETQYF
NA	TRBJ1-2	NA	TRBV6-5	TGTGCCAGCAGTTACTCGTTTCGTGACGCGGAATATGGCTACACCTTC	CASSYSFRDAEYGYTF
NA	TRBJ1-1	NA	TRBV7-2	TGTGCCAGCAGCACCCGGACAGCAATGAACACTGAAGCTTTCTTT	CASSTRTAMNTEAFF
NA	TRBJ2-7	NA	TRBV14	TGTGCCAGCAGCCAAGTGGCCCTGGGGCGTTCCTACGAGCAGTACTTC	CASSQVALGRSYEQYF
NA	TRBJ1-4	TRBD1	TRBV2	TGTGCCAGCAGCGACAGGGGGATCGGTAATGAAAAACTGTTTTTT	CASSDRGIGNEKLFF
NA	TRBJ2-1	TRBD2	TRBV27	TGTGCCAGCACCACCGCCGGGACTAGTTCCTACAATGAGCAGTTCTTC	CASTTAGTSSYNEQFF
once	TRBJ2-7	TRBD1	TRBV5-4	TGTGCCAGCAGCTTCAAGCGACCGGGACAGGGCGGGCACGAGCAGTACTTC	CASSFKRPGQGGHEQYF
NA	TRBJ1-5	NA	TRBV6-5	TGTGCCAGCAGTTACTCGGCTAGCAATCAGCCCCAGCATTTT	CASSYSASNQPQHF
NA	TRBJ1-2	TRBD1	TRBV28	TGTGCCAGCAGTGGACAGGGGGGCTATGGCTACACCTTC	CASSGQGGYGYTF
NA	TRBJ1-2	NA	TRBV4-1	TGCGCCAGCAGCCAAGCCCCCAGGGAGGTGGGCTATGGCTACACCTTC	CASSQAPREVGYGYTF
NA	TRBJ1-3	TRBD1	TRBV25-1	TGTGCCAGCAGCCCTTCGACAGGGGGCGGCACCATATATTTT	CASSPSTGGGTIYF
NA	TRBJ2-1	TRBD1	TRBV7-9	TGTGCCAGCAGTCTAGGGACAGGGGCCTCGAATGAGCAGTTCTTC	CASSLGTGASNEQFF
NA	TRBJ1-1	NA	TRBV6-5	TGTGCCAGCACGGGTGGCACTGAAGCTTTCTTT	CASTGGTEAFF
NA	TRBJ1-1	NA	TRBV13	TGTGCCAGCAGGACAGTGAACACTGAAGCTTTCTTT	CASRTVNTEAFF
NA	TRBJ1-4	TRBD1	TRBV4-1	TGCGCCAGCAGCCAAGGACAGGGTAATGAAAAACTGTTTTTT	CASSQGQGNEKLFF
once	TRBJ1-5	NA	TRBV6-6	TGTGCCAGCAGTTACGGGGGGAACGTTAATCAGCCCCAGCATTTT	CASSYGGNVNQPQHF
NA	TRBJ2-5	NA	TRBV5-1	TGCGCCAGCAGCTTGGCAGGTGGACAAGAGACCCAGTACTTC	CASSLAGGQETQYF
NA	TRBJ2-3	TRBD2	TRBV5-1	TGCGCCAGCAGCGTGGGACTAGCGGGAACAGATATGCAGTATTTT	CASSVGLAGTDMQYF
NA	TRBJ1-2	NA	TRBV27	TGTGCCAGCAGTGCCACGGGACACAAGGTTAACTATGGCTACACCTTC	CASSATGHKVNYGYTF
once	TRBJ2-3	NA	TRBV9	TGTGCCAGCAGCGTAGGGAGTCCGGATACGCAGTATTTT	CASSVGSPDTQYF
NA	TRBJ2-7	TRBD1	TRBV5-1	TGCGCCAGCAGCTTGGCAACAGGGGGCTCCTACGAGCAGTACTTC	CASSLATGGSYEQYF
NA	TRBJ1-2	NA	TRBV29-1	TGCAGCGTGCTACAGGGCGGGTATGGCTACACCTTC	CSVLQGGYGYTF
NA	TRBJ2-1	NA	TRBV5-1	TGCGCCAGCAGCTCCGGACTATACAATGAGCAGTTCTTC	CASSSGLYNEQFF
NA	TRBJ2-5	NA	TRBV6-6	TGTGCCAGCAGCCACCTATCCTGGCCGCGTCAAGAGACCCAGTACTTC	CASSHLSWPRQETQYF
once	TRBJ1-2	TRBD1	TRBV18	TGTGCCAGCTCGACAGGGTTAGACTATGGCTACACCTTC	CASSTGLDYGYTF
NA	TRBJ1-5	NA	TRBV19	TGTGCCAGTAGTGTCGAGGGTCCCGGGGGTTATCAGCCCCAGCATTTT	CASSVEGPGGYQPQHF
NA	TRBJ1-2	TRBD1	TRBV29-1	TGCAGCGGCGGGGGCTTTACGACAGGGGTTTCTGGCTACACCTTC	CSGGGFTTGVSGYTF
NA	TRBJ2-5	NA	TRBV6-1	TGTGCCAGCATGGCTAGAACCGCTGGACAAGAGACCCAGTACTTC	CASMARTAGQETQYF
NA	TRBJ2-7	NA	TRBV14	TGTGCCAGCAGCCAAGACCCGGCCTCCTACGAGCAGTACTTC	CASSQDPASYEQYF
once	TRBJ2-5	NA	TRBV5-1	TGCGCCAGCAGCTTGCAGGGGTCAGAGACCCAGTACTTC	CASSLQGSETQYF
NA	TRBJ2-7	TRBD2	TRBV27	TGTGCCAGCAGTATAAGGCTAGCGGGGGCCGATTACTACGAGCAGTACTTC	CASSIRLAGADYYEQYF
once	TRBJ1-6	NA	TRBV27	TGTGCCAGCAGTAACAGGGACCGGCGGTCACCCCTCCACTTT	CASSNRDRRSPLHF
once	TRBJ2-7	NA	TRBV2	TGTGCCAGCAGTGAAGCGTCGGTAGGGGACTACGAGCAGTACTTC	CASSEASVGDYEQYF